Shown below are 10 T cell receptor beta chains from a single sample sequenced in a study of T cell repertoires in ileal Crohn's disease. The assay was immunoSEQ multiplex PCR, and TCRdb's table has in-frame clones only and misses some. The sample consists of 4,000 to 6,000 clones, roughly 80% of them appearing once. Sequences were obtained from ileal tissue. The source of these receptors is an adult with Crohn's disease.

This chain uses TRBV2 with TRBJ1-1, with a possible D match to TRBD1 (6 bases). Germline loops: CDR1 SNHLY, CDR2 FYNNEI. Trimming took off 7 bases at V and 7 bases at J, with 22 bases between the two ends. The CDR3 has 15 amino acids. The CDR3 reads CASILGAGAPGEAFF. The CDR3 region has the DNA TGTGCCAGCATCCTGGGGGCGGGGGCGCCCGGTGAAGCTTTCTTT.

The rearrangement joins TRBV5-1 to TRBJ1-2; 7 positions match TRBD1. The CDR3 is 17 amino acids. After removal of 0 bases from V and 0 bases from J, the junction contained 8 bases not matched to a gene. Per the germline V gene, CDR1 is SGHRS and CDR2 is YFSETQ. The CDR3 nucleotides are TGCGCCAGCAGCTTGGAAGGGGGCACAATTACTAACTATGGCTACACCTTC. This codes for CASSLEGGTITNYGYTF.

This rearrangement joins TRBV5-1 to TRBJ1-1; the match to TRBD1 covers 10 bases. The length of the CDR3 is 16 residues. Germline lookup yields CDR1 SGHRS and CDR2 YFSETQ. Losses at the gene ends were 2 bases for V and 2 bases for J; bases not matched to a gene: 6. For the CDR3, the DNA is TGCGCCAGCAGCTTTAACCGGGACAGGGGTAACACTGAAGCTTTCTTT. The encoded protein is CASSFNRDRGNTEAFF.

Of note for this clone: Other DNA sequences of this sample code for an identical CDR3. This chain uses TRBV10-2 with TRBJ2-4, with TRBD1 matching over 8 bases. J gave up 1 base and V 3 bases, and 2 bases lay outside the gene matches. The CDR3 is 15 residues long. The germline V gene has CDR1 WSHSY and CDR2 SAAADI. The CDR3: CASSDRTGAKNIQYF. The CDR3 bases are TGCGCCAGCAGTGATCGGACAGGGGCCAAAAACATTCAGTACTTC.

V usage is TRBV6-5 and J usage is TRBJ2-2; D may be TRBD2 (5 bases). Germline lookup yields CDR1 MNHEY and CDR2 SVGAGI. V gave up 6 bases and J gave up 13 bases, with 21 bases separating them. The CDR3 has 14 amino acids. CDR3 nucleotides: TGTGCCAGCAGATTACTCCTGACCGCCGAGGGGCTGTTTTTT. Translation: CASRLLLTAEGLFF.

The chain employs TRBV2 and TRBJ1-2; 10 nucleotides align to TRBD1. Germline-derived CDR1 and CDR2 are SNHLY and FYNNEI. The length of the CDR3 is 13 residues. J was trimmed by 4 bases and V by 7 bases; bases with no gene match: 3. The CDR3 loop is CASKGQGIYGYTF. CDR3 sequence (DNA): TGTGCCAGCAAGGGACAGGGGATCTATGGCTACACCTTC.

For the CDR3, the DNA is TGTGCCAGCAGCTCAAACAGGGCCGGGGAAAAACTGTTTTTT. This encodes CASSSNRAGEKLFF. The J gene is TRBJ1-4, the V gene TRBV5-5; weak D call: TRBD1 (6 bases). The V gene lost 3 bases and the J gene lost 8 bases, with 14 bases spanning the gap. Germline values: CDR1 SGHKS, CDR2 YYEKEE (reference sequence). The CDR3 spans 14 residues. Drawing the rest from reference TRBV5-5 and TRBJ1-4, the complete variable domain is DAGVTQSPTHLIKTRGQQVTLRCSPISGHKSVSWYQQVLGQGPQFIFQYYEKEERGRGNFPDRFSARQFPNYSSELNVNALLLGDSALYLCASSSNRAGEKLFFGSGTQLSVL.

The chain links TRBV19 to TRBJ1-3; D is possibly TRBD1 (6 bases). The V end was cut by 11 bases, the J end by 0 bases, with 20 bases between. From germline, CDR1 is LNHDA and CDR2 SQIVND (reference sequence). The CDR3 sequence is 16 residues long. CDR3 sequence reads: CAGSAGQPFSGNTIYF. Here the CDR3 DNA reads TGTGCCGGGTCCGCCGGACAGCCTTTCTCTGGAAACACCATATATTTT.

V and J are TRBV2 and TRBJ2-1; TRBD1 aligns across 8 bases. Looked up from germline, CDR1 is SNHLY and CDR2 is FYNNEI. This CDR3 is 18 amino acids long. V was pared by 10 bases and J by 1 base, with 18 bases of the junction left unmatched. CDR3: CAIDEAGGDGNSYNEQFF. CDR3 nucleotides: TGTGCCATCGACGAGGCAGGGGGCGACGGAAATTCCTACAATGAGCAGTTCTTC.

The rearrangement links TRBV9 to TRBJ1-3, with D possibly TRBD1 on 5 matching bases. Trimming removed 5 bases at V and 1 base at J, with 10 bases between. This CDR3 region has 14 residues. CDR1 is SGDLS and CDR2 is YYNGEE in the germline V gene. The CDR3 nucleotides are TGTGCCAGCAGTAGCTCAGGGTCTGGAAACACCATATATTTT. This codes for CASSSSGSGNTIYF.